A selection of T cell receptor beta chains follows, all from one sample in a study of blood T cell repertoires in COVID-19. The protocol was immunoSEQ multiplex PCR, while the TCRdb copy is restricted to in-frame clones and leaves out a portion. The sample shows about 130,000 clones, about 83% of them seen only once. Specimen: peripheral blood. The receptors here all came from a man aged 35 to 55 with active or convalescent COVID-19. The CDR3 runs from the conserved cysteine through the conserved F or W. D genes are given only for firm matches. Part of the rows lack a size; the others show once, few, many or a class for expanded clones.

v_gene,d_gene,abundance,j_gene,CDR3aa
TRBV18,TRBD2,NA,TRBJ2-5,CASSPPAGGETQYF
TRBV4-2,NA,NA,TRBJ2-7,CASSQEAGTYEQYF
TRBV3-1/TRBV3-2,TRBD1,NA,TRBJ1-1,CASSISDRGAFF
TRBV19,NA,NA,TRBJ2-1,CASSPSRVGDNEQFF
TRBV7-3,TRBD2,NA,TRBJ2-1,CASSSRPGLGAYNEQFF
TRBV28,NA,many,TRBJ1-1,CASSLSVAGMNTEAFF
TRBV9,TRBD2,NA,TRBJ2-1,CASSTRAGTSGDEQFF
TRBV11-3,NA,NA,TRBJ2-2,CASSLGADTGELFF
TRBV19,TRBD1,once,TRBJ1-5,CASSVNRGPNQPQHF
TRBV6-6,NA,NA,TRBJ2-3,CASSRGPDTQYF
TRBV10-3,TRBD1,NA,TRBJ1-5,CAISDETGGHQPQHF
TRBV19,NA,NA,TRBJ1-1,CASSIERGATEAFF
TRBV5-4,NA,NA,TRBJ2-7,CASSPPRADFYEQYF
TRBV6-6,TRBD2,NA,TRBJ2-3,CASSGSGLAGTDTQYF
TRBV5-1,TRBD1,NA,TRBJ2-4,CASSLSGQAMKNIQYF
TRBV5-4,TRBD1,NA,TRBJ2-2,CASSPKPGQGTTGELFF
TRBV6-5,TRBD1,NA,TRBJ2-2,CARGTGRAGELFF
TRBV7-3,NA,few,TRBJ1-2,CASSPGREYGYTF
TRBV4-3,NA,once,TRBJ2-2,CASSQGAGWIGELFF
TRBV9,TRBD1,once,TRBJ2-3,CASSSGQVLTDTQYF
TRBV4-1,NA,NA,TRBJ1-6,CASSQDPGYSSYNSPLHF
TRBV7-3,NA,NA,TRBJ1-1,CASSPTSGTEAFF
TRBV7-2,NA,once,TRBJ2-7,CASSLAPQLYEQYF
TRBV3-1/TRBV3-2,TRBD2,NA,TRBJ2-1,CASSPRAGVGNEQFF
TRBV10-1,TRBD1,NA,TRBJ2-7,CASSPGTGLHEQYF
TRBV5-1,TRBD1,NA,TRBJ2-3,CASSIGQEAPDTQYF
TRBV7-9,TRBD1,NA,TRBJ2-3,CASSPRAPQGASTDTQYF
TRBV12-2,NA,NA,TRBJ2-2,CASRLAAHSLGTENTGELFF
TRBV6-1,NA,NA,TRBJ1-6,CASSDGVGRTYNSPLHF
TRBV19,NA,once,TRBJ1-5,CATQGLTGMGNQPQHF
TRBV1,NA,NA,TRBJ1-1,CTSSHPQTRNTEAFF